Following are 5 T cell receptor beta chains from one sample sequenced in a study of T cell responses to AZD1222 COVID-19 vaccine. Generated by immunoSEQ multiplex PCR, the TCRdb table keeps only in-frame clones and is missing some. Among around 150,000 clones listed, about 90% were seen once. The specimen was peripheral blood, collected on day 0 of AZD1222 vaccination. Receptor source: an adult in good health.

J is TRBJ2-7 and V is TRBV7-2, with TRBD1 as a possible D gene (6 bases). The CDR3 has 13 residues. The V end was cut by 5 bases, the J end by 5 bases, with 13 bases between. Germline values: CDR1 SGHTA, CDR2 FQGNSA. The CDR3 reads CASSKGTWDEQYF. CDR3 nucleotide sequence: TGTGCCAGCAGCAAAGGGACATGGGACGAGCAGTACTTC.

This chain connects TRBV15 to TRBJ2-1, with D perhaps TRBD2 (6 bases). The CDR3 length is 14 residues. Germline V lookup: CDR1 LNHNV, CDR2 YYDKDF (reference sequence). V lost 6 bases to trimming and J lost 3 bases, with 12 bases between them. The CDR3 coding sequence is TGTGCCACCAGGGGGCGGGAAAACTACAATGAGCAGTTCTTC. This gives the protein CATRGRENYNEQFF.

The CDR3 DNA sequence: TGTGCCAGCAGCTATAGGCCAGAGACAGGGATCTACTATGGCTACACCTTC. Translated: CASSYRPETGIYYGYTF. This chain links TRBV7-9 with TRBJ1-2; TRBD1 agrees at 7 bases. The CDR3 runs 17 residues. Trimming at V came to 4 bases and at J to 3 bases, leaving 14 bases not matched to a gene. The germline CDR1 and CDR2 sequences are SEHNR and FQNEAQ (reference sequence). The full variable domain, completed using reference TRBV7-9 and TRBJ1-2, is DTGVSQNPRHKITKRGQNVTFRCDPISEHNRLYWYRQTLGQGPEFLTYFQNEAQLEKSRLLSDRFSAERPKGSFSTLEIQRTEQGDSAMYLCASSYRPETGIYYGYTFGSGTRLTVV.

This chain joins TRBV3-1 (or the pseudogene TRBV3-2) and TRBJ1-6; the match to TRBD1 covers 9 bases. V gave up 4 bases and J gave up 6 bases; unmatched junction bases: 1. Germline values: CDR1 LGHDT, CDR2 YNNKEL (reference sequence). The CDR3 totals 14 residues. The CDR3 sequence: CASSLDRGNSPLHF. DNA of the CDR3: TGTGCCAGCAGCCTGGACAGGGGTAATTCACCCCTCCACTTT.

The rearrangement joins TRBV7-8 to TRBJ2-7, with TRBD2 identical over 8 bases. V lost 0 bases, J lost 2 bases, and 0 bases stayed unmatched. Per germline, CDR1 SGHVS and CDR2 FQNEAQ. The CDR3 runs to 14 residues. CDR3 protein: CASSLASGTYEQYF. The CDR3 coding sequence is TGTGCCAGCAGCTTAGCTAGCGGGACCTACGAGCAGTACTTC.